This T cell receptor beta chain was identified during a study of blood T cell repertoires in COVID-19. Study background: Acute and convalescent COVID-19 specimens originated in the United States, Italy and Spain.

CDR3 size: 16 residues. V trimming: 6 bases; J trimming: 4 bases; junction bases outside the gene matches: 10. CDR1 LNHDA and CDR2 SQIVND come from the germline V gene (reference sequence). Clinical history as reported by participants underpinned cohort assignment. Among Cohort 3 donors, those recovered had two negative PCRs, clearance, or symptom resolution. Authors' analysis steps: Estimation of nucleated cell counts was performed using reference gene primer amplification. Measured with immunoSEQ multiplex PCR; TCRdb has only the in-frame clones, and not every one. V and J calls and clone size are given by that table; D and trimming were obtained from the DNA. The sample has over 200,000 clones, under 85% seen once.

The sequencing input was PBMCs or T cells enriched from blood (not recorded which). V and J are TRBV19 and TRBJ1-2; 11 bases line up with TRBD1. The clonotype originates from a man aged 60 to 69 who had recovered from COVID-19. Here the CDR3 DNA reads TGTGCCAGTAGCCTGGACAGGGGGCGGCGTGGCTATGGCTACACCTTC. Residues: CASSLDRGRRGYGYTF.